This T cell receptor (beta chain) was recovered during a study of blood T cell repertoires in COVID-19. In its sample, this clone was seen a few times. Repertoires were generated with immunoSEQ multiplex PCR, while TCRdb's copy carries only in-frame clones and drops some. The table includes some 120,000 clones, around 89% detected once. Germline CDR1 KGHDR, CDR2 SFDVKD. V shed 9 bases and J shed 3 bases, with 17 bases lying between them. The CDR3 is 14 amino acids. J is TRBJ2-7 and V is TRBV24-1, with a tentative D call TRBD2 (6 bases). The clonotype was recovered from a man aged 45-65 years with acute or convalescent COVID-19. The sequencing input was peripheral blood. The CDR3 coding sequence is TGTGCCACCCTTTCTAGCGCGCCTCTCTACGAGCAGTACTTC. Translation gives CATLSSAPLYEQYF.